Described below is a single TCR beta chain sequence and its context. Then a second PCR, running about 6 to 12 cycles, was carried out with a sample-barcoded 5' primer and a J-beta primer mix. TCRdb itself ran the 5' RACE reads through MiXCR, one entry per CDR3 protein. Of under 2,000,000 distinct CDR3 sequences in the sample, roughly 50% are singletons; the top ten hold roughly 2.1%. This sample is part of a study of blood T cells in healthy people across ages. The CDR3 consists of 14 residues. The germline V gene has CDR1 SGHVS and CDR2 FNYEAQ. V lost 8 bases, J lost 0 bases, and 8 bases lay in between.

V usage is TRBV7-6 and J usage is TRBJ2-6; the D is unclear. The sample was blood. The receptor's source is a woman between 40 and 55 years old in good health. CDR3 DNA sequence: TGTGCCAGCGCCTCGGGCTCTGGGGCCAACGTCCTGACTTTC. As protein: CASASGSGANVLTF.